This T cell receptor (beta chain) was documented in a study of blood T cell repertoires in COVID-19. Across the study: Samples taken during acute and convalescent COVID-19 were collected in the United States, Italy and Spain. From T cells, B-cell-depleted T cells, or PBMCs came the material, which was cDNA or gDNA.

The repertoire was sequenced with immunoSEQ multiplex PCR; TCRdb's copy has only in-frame clones and lacks some. In the table there are tens of thousands of clones, about 88% of which are singletons. This clone was seen once. Germline lookup yields CDR1 KGHSH and CDR2 LQKENI. CDR3 length: 14 residues. V gave up 3 bases and J gave up 2 bases; unmatched junction bases: 3. The sequence was collected from a human donor in a cohort sampled during active COVID-19. This chain connects TRBV18 to TRBJ1-2, with 7 nucleotides matching TRBD1. The sequenced material came from peripheral blood. The DNA of the CDR3 is TGTGCCAGCTCACCTACGACAGGGAACTATGGCTACACCTTC. Translated: CASSPTTGNYGYTF.